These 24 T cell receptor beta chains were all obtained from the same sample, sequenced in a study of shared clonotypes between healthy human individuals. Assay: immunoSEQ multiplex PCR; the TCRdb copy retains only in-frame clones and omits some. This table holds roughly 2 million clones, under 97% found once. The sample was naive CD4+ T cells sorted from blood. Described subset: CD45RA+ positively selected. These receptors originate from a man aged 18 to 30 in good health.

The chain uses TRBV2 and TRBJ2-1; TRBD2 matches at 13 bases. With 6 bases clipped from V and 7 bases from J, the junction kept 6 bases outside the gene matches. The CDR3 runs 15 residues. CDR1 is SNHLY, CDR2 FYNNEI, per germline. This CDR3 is CASRSGLAGLNEQFF. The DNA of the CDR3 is TGTGCCAGCAGGTCGGGACTAGCGGGATTAAATGAGCAGTTCTTC.

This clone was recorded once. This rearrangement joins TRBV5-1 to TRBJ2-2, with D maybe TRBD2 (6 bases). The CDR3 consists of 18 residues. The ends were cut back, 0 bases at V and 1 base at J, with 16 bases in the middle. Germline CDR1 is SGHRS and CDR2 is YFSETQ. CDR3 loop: CASSLEGFPAGNTGELFF. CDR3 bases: TGCGCCAGCAGCTTGGAGGGTTTTCCAGCGGGGAACACCGGGGAGCTGTTTTTT.

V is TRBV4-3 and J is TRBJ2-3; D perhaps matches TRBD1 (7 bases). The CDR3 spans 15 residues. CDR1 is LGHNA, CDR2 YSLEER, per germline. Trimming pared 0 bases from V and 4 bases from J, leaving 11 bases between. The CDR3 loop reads CASSQDFRGADTQYF. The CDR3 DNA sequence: TGCGCCAGCAGCCAAGATTTCAGGGGGGCAGATACGCAGTATTTT.

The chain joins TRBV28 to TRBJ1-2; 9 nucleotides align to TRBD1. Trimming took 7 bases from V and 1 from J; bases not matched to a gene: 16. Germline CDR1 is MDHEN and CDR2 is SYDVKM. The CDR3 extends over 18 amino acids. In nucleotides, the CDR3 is TGTGCCAGCACTCGAAGGCCGGGACAGGGAGGGGGTAACTATGGCTACACCTTC. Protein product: CASTRRPGQGGGNYGYTF.

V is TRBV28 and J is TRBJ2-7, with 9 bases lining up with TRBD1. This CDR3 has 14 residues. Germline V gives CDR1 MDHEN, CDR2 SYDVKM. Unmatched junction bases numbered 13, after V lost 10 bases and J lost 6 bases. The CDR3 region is CAIRKRDRVAEQYF. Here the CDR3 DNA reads TGTGCCATCAGAAAGAGGGACAGGGTGGCCGAGCAGTACTTC.

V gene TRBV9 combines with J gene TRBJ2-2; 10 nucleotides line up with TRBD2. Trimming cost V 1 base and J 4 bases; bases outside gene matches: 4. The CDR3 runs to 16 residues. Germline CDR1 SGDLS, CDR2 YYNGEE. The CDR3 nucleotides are TGTGCCAGCAGCGTACTCGGGACTAGCGTCACCGGGGAGCTGTTTTTT. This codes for CASSVLGTSVTGELFF.

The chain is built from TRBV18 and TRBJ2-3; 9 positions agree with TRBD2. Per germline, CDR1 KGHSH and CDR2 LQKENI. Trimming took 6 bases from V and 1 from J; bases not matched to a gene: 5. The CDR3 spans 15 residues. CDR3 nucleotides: TGTGCCAGCTCCTACCGGACTAGCGGCACAGATACGCAGTATTTT. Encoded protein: CASSYRTSGTDTQYF.

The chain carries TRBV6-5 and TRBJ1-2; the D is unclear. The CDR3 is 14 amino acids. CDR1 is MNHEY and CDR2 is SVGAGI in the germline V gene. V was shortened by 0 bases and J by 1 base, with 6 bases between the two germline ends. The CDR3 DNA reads TGTGCCAGCAGTTACTCGACCGATAACTATGGCTACACCTTC. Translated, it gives CASSYSTDNYGYTF.

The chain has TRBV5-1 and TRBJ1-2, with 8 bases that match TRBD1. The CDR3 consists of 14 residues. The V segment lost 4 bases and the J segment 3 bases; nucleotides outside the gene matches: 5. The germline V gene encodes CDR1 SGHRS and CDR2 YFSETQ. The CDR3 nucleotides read TGCGCCAGCAGCGCGCAGGGGGCCGACTATGGCTACACCTTC. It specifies CASSAQGADYGYTF.

The CDR3 loop is CASASAPIGGYTF. The CDR3 DNA reads TGTGCCAGCGCAAGCGCCCCAATCGGGGGCTACACCTTC. This chain connects TRBV9 to TRBJ1-2; D remains unclear. The germline gives CDR1 SGDLS, CDR2 YYNGEE. V was shortened by 7 bases and J by 8 bases, with 18 bases between the two germline ends. The CDR3 length is 13 residues.

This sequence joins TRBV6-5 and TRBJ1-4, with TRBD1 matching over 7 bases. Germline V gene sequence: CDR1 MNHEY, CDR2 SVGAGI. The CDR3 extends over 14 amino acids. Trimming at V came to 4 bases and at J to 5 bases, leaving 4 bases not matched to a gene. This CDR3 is CASSLTGQNEKLFF. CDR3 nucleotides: TGTGCCAGCAGTTTAACGGGACAGAATGAAAAACTGTTTTTT.

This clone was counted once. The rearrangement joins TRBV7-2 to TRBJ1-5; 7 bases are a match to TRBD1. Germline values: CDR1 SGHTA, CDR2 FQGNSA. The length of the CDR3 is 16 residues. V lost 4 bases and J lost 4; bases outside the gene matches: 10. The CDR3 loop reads CASSSKGAGGNQPQHF. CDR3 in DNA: TGTGCCAGCAGCTCCAAGGGGGCAGGGGGTAATCAGCCCCAGCATTTT.

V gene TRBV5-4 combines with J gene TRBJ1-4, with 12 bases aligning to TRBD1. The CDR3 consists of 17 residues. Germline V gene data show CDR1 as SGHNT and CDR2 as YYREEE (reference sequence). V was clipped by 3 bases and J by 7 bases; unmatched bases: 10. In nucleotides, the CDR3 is TGTGCCAGCAGCTCGGGACAGGGGGCGCGGATCGGTGAAAAACTGTTTTTT. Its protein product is CASSSGQGARIGEKLFF.

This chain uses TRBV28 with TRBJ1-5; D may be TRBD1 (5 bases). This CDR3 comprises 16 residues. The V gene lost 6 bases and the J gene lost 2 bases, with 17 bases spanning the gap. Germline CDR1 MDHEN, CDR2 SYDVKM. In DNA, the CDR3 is TGTGCCAGCAGCTCACCAGGGTCGAGGGGCAATCAGCCCCAGCATTTT. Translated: CASSSPGSRGNQPQHF. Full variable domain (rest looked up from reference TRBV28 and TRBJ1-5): DVKVTQSSRYLVKRTGEKVFLECVQDMDHENMFWYRQDPGLGLRLIYFSYDVKMKEKGDIPEGYSVSREKKERFSLILESASTNQTSMYLCASSSPGSRGNQPQHFGDGTRLSIL.

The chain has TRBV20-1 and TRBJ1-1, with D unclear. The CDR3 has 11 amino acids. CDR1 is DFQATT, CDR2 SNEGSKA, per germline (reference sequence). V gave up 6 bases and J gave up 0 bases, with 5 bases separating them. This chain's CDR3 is CSAQLNTEAFF. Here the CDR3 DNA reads TGCAGTGCCCAGTTGAACACTGAAGCTTTCTTT.

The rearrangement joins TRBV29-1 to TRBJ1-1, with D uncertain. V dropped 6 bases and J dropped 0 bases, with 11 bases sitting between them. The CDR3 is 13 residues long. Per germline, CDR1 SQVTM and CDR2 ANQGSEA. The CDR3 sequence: CSVKGLMNTEAFF. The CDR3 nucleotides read TGCAGCGTCAAGGGTCTCATGAACACTGAAGCTTTCTTT.

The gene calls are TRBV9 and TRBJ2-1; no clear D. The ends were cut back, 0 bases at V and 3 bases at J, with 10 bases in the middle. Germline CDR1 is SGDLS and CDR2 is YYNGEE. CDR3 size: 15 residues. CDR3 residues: CASSVADSVYNEQFF. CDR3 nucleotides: TGTGCCAGCAGCGTAGCGGATTCTGTCTACAATGAGCAGTTCTTC.

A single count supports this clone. For the CDR3, the DNA is TGTGCCAGCAGGCCCTTCGGAGGAAACACCATATATTTT. Translation gives CASRPFGGNTIYF. This chain uses TRBV6-1 with TRBJ1-3; D is uncertain. The CDR3 is 13 amino acids. Trimming stripped 6 bases from V and 4 bases from J, with 10 bases between. Germline loops: CDR1 MNHNS, CDR2 SASEGT.

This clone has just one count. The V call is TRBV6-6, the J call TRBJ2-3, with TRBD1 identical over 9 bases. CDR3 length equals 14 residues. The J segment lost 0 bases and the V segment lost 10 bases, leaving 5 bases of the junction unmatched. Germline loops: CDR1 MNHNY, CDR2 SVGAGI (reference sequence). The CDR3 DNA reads TGTGCCACCACAGGGGGCAGTAGCACAGATACGCAGTATTTT. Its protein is CATTGGSSTDTQYF.

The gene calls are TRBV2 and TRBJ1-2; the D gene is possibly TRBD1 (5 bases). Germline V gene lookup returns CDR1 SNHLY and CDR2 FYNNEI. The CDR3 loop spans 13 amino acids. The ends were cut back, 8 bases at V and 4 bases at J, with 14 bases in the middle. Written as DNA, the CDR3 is TGTGCCAGCGGGACGGGAACCGGCTATGGCTACACCTTC. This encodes CASGTGTGYGYTF.

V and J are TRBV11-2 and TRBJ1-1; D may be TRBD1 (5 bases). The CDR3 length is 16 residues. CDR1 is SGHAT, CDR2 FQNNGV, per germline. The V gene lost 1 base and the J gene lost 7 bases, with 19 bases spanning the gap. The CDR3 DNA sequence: TGTGCCAGCAGCTTAGCTGGATTGTCGGGACGGTTTGAAGCTTTCTTT. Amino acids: CASSLAGLSGRFEAFF.

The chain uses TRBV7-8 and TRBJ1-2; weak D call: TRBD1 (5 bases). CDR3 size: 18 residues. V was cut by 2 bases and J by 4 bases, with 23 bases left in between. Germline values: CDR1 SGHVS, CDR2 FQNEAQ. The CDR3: CASSLSREGTSGGYGYTF. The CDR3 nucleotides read TGTGCCAGCAGCTTAAGCAGGGAGGGTACGAGTGGGGGCTATGGCTACACCTTC.

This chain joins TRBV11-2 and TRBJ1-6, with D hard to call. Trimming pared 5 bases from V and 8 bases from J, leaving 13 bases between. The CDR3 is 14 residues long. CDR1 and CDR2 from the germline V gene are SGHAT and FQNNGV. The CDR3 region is CASSLGRRDSPLHF. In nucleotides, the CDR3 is TGTGCCAGCAGCCTGGGTAGAAGGGATTCACCCCTCCACTTT. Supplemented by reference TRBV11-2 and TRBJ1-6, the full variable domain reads EAGVAQSPRYKIIEKRQSVAFWCNPISGHATLYWYQQILGQGPKLLIQFQNNGVVDDSQLPKDRFSAERLKGVDSTLKIQPAKLEDSAVYLCASSLGRRDSPLHFGNGTRLTVT.

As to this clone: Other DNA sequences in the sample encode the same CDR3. This chain's CDR3 is CASSPDRVYGYTF. The CDR3 coding sequence is TGTGCCAGCAGCCCGGACAGGGTCTATGGCTACACCTTC. The chain employs TRBV7-2 and TRBJ1-2; 8 bases map to TRBD1. The V and J ends lost 5 bases and 4 bases, in that order; junction bases with no gene match: 3. Germline V gene lookup returns CDR1 SGHTA and CDR2 FQGNSA. There are 13 residues in the CDR3.